The present entry profiles one T cell receptor beta chain with its context. The target antigen is unknown. This specimen belongs to a study of CD8+CD57+ T cells in acquired aplastic anemia. Study results and limitations: About 30 shared CD8+ CDR3s appeared highly expressed within patients' immunodominant clones.

Profiling of TCR beta VDJ combinations and CDR3 sequences used genomic DNA as template. TCRdb re-derived calls from the reads in MiXCR, one entry per CDR3 protein. The repertoire consists of roughly 120,000 distinct CDR3 sequences, with 55% to 60% occurring once and the leading ten covering 25% to 35%. This CDR3 contains 13 residues. V lost 2 bases to trimming and J lost 6 bases, with 10 bases between them. Germline CDR1 reads SGHTA; CDR2 reads FQGTGA. Sequencing involved patients with CD8+CD57+ cell expansion previously shown by flow cytometry. Sequenced: sorted CD4+, CD8+, or CD8+CD57+ T cells (not recorded which) from PBMCs. This clonotype was sampled from a human donor with aplastic anemia. V gene TRBV7-3 combines with J gene TRBJ1-2; tentatively, D is TRBD1 (5 bases). The CDR3 sequence is CASSLGQVHGYTF. In DNA, the CDR3 is TGTGCCAGCAGCTTAGGACAAGTCCATGGCTACACCTTC.